Listed below are T cell receptor beta chains from one sample, sequenced in a study of T cell repertoires in cytomegalovirus infection. No antigens are known for them. Each CDR3 protein gets one entry after TCRdb re-called the reads with MiXCR. The sample consists of more than 300,000 distinct CDR3 sequences, about 32% of them appearing once. The specimen comprised cultured PBMCs, sampled from culture after CMV antigen stimulation. These receptors were taken from a human donor in good health (CMV status not recorded). Some clones in this sample may be carry-over from other donors' samples. The CDR3 runs from the conserved cysteine through the conserved F or W. Fields, in order: CDR3 protein, CDR3 DNA, D gene, clone size, J gene, V gene. D genes are given only for firm matches. Clone size is given for some rows only: seen once, a few or many times, or a class if the clone is expanded.

CDR3aa: CASAFSTPEDEQFF
CDR3nt: TGTGCCAGCGCTTTCAGTACCCCGGAAGATGAGCAGTTCTTC
d_gene: .
abundance: few
j_gene: TRBJ2-1
v_gene: TRBV12-3/TRBV12-4

CDR3aa: CASSLNYRDKQFF
CDR3nt: TGTGCCAGCAGCTTAAACTACCGGGACAAGCAGTTCTTC
d_gene: .
abundance: .
j_gene: TRBJ2-1
v_gene: TRBV7-3

CDR3aa: CASRKHPRYDRANSYEQYF
CDR3nt: TGTGCCAGCAGGAAACATCCGAGGTATGACAGGGCAAACTCCTACGAGCAGTACTTC
d_gene: TRBD1
abundance: .
j_gene: TRBJ2-7
v_gene: TRBV27

CDR3aa: CASNRRPGSSYNEQFF
CDR3nt: TGTGCCAGCAATCGAAGGCCGGGGAGCTCCTACAATGAGCAGTTCTTC
d_gene: .
abundance: .
j_gene: TRBJ2-1
v_gene: TRBV6-8

CDR3aa: CASSLDTSLHEQYF
CDR3nt: TGTGCCAGCAGTTTAGATACTAGCCTCCACGAGCAGTACTTC
d_gene: .
abundance: few
j_gene: TRBJ2-7
v_gene: TRBV12-3/TRBV12-4

CDR3aa: CASSQAVRTSGRNEQFF
CDR3nt: TGTGCCAGCAGCCAAGCCGTTAGGACTAGCGGACGAAATGAGCAGTTCTTC
d_gene: TRBD2
abundance: .
j_gene: TRBJ2-1
v_gene: TRBV4-2

CDR3aa: CASSLVGTSPSTDTQYF
CDR3nt: TGTGCCAGCAGTTTAGTGGGGACTAGCCCTAGCACAGATACGCAGTATTTT
d_gene: TRBD2
abundance: .
j_gene: TRBJ2-3
v_gene: TRBV28

CDR3aa: CASRGRNEQFF
CDR3nt: TGTGCCAGCAGGGGGAGGAATGAGCAGTTCTTC
d_gene: .
abundance: few
j_gene: TRBJ2-1
v_gene: TRBV6-1

CDR3aa: CASSRGQGAYEQYF
CDR3nt: TGTGCCAGCAGCAGGGGACAGGGGGCCTACGAGCAGTACTTC
d_gene: TRBD1
abundance: few
j_gene: TRBJ2-7
v_gene: TRBV7-2

CDR3aa: CASSPPKPEQFF
CDR3nt: TGTGCCAGCAGCCCCCCAAAGCCCGAGCAGTTCTTC
d_gene: .
abundance: once
j_gene: TRBJ2-1
v_gene: TRBV7-2

CDR3aa: CASSKTSGSSYEQFF
CDR3nt: TGTGCCAGCAGCAAGACTAGCGGGAGTAGCTATGAGCAGTTCTTC
d_gene: TRBD2
abundance: few
j_gene: TRBJ2-1
v_gene: TRBV7-2

CDR3aa: CASSLAGGGGNQPQHF
CDR3nt: TGTGCCAGCAGCTTAGCGGGGGGGGGGGGCAATCAGCCCCAGCATTTT
d_gene: .
abundance: few
j_gene: TRBJ1-5
v_gene: TRBV7-2

CDR3aa: CASSRARGVLTEAFF
CDR3nt: TGTGCCAGCAGCCGGGCCAGGGGGGTGCTCACTGAAGCTTTCTTT
d_gene: TRBD1
abundance: .
j_gene: TRBJ1-1
v_gene: TRBV7-4

CDR3aa: CASAPHALLGGNEQFF
CDR3nt: TGTGCCAGTGCCCCCCATGCGCTACTAGGTGGAAATGAGCAGTTCTTC
d_gene: .
abundance: few
j_gene: TRBJ2-1
v_gene: TRBV19

CDR3aa: CASSPPASGTSGYNEQFF
CDR3nt: TGTGCCAGCAGCCCGCCCGCCTCCGGGACTAGCGGATACAATGAGCAGTTCTTC
d_gene: TRBD2
abundance: few
j_gene: TRBJ2-1
v_gene: TRBV7-9

CDR3aa: CASSPPYGGPRNTQYF
CDR3nt: TGTGCCAGCAGCCCCCCTTATGGGGGGCCGAGGAATACGCAGTATTTT
d_gene: .
abundance: .
j_gene: TRBJ2-3
v_gene: TRBV7-2

CDR3aa: CASSPTLGTYNEQFF
CDR3nt: TGTGCCAGCAGCCCTACCCTGGGTACCTACAATGAGCAGTTCTTC
d_gene: .
abundance: .
j_gene: TRBJ2-1
v_gene: TRBV3-1

CDR3aa: CASRSTSHQTQYF
CDR3nt: TGTGCCAGCAGATCTACTAGTCACCAGACCCAGTACTTC
d_gene: .
abundance: few
j_gene: TRBJ2-5
v_gene: TRBV7-2

CDR3aa: CSARDGTGIGNTIYF
CDR3nt: TGCAGTGCTAGAGACGGGACAGGGATAGGAAACACCATATATTTT
d_gene: TRBD1
abundance: few
j_gene: TRBJ1-3
v_gene: TRBV20-1

CDR3aa: CASSSTQGANTEAFF
CDR3nt: TGTGCCAGCAGCTCGACTCAGGGTGCGAACACTGAAGCTTTCTTT
d_gene: .
abundance: .
j_gene: TRBJ1-1
v_gene: TRBV5-4

CDR3aa: CASSPDRGYGYTF
CDR3nt: TGTGCCAGCAGCCCTGACAGGGGCTATGGCTACACCTTC
d_gene: TRBD1
abundance: many
j_gene: TRBJ1-2
v_gene: TRBV7-2

CDR3aa: CAISESSFLLGEQFF
CDR3nt: TGTGCCATCAGTGAGTCAAGTTTCCTACTAGGTGAGCAGTTCTTC
d_gene: .
abundance: .
j_gene: TRBJ2-1
v_gene: TRBV10-3

CDR3aa: CASSLASISTGAHTIYF
CDR3nt: TGTGCCAGCAGCTTAGCCTCCATCTCGACAGGGGCACACACCATATATTTT
d_gene: TRBD1
abundance: many
j_gene: TRBJ1-3
v_gene: TRBV7-2

CDR3aa: CASSFYVGTSGRLDNEQFF
CDR3nt: TGTGCCAGCAGTTTCTATGTCGGGACTAGCGGGAGGTTGGACAATGAGCAGTTCTTC
d_gene: TRBD2
abundance: few
j_gene: TRBJ2-1
v_gene: TRBV12-3/TRBV12-4

CDR3aa: CASSRPIGLAGTDTQYF
CDR3nt: TGTGCCAGCAGTCGACCTATCGGACTAGCGGGAACAGATACGCAGTATTTT
d_gene: TRBD2
abundance: .
j_gene: TRBJ2-3
v_gene: TRBV6-5

CDR3aa: CASSRDGGDEKLFF
CDR3nt: TGTGCCAGCAGCCGGGACGGAGGGGATGAAAAACTGTTTTTT
d_gene: .
abundance: .
j_gene: TRBJ1-4
v_gene: TRBV7-9

CDR3aa: CASSQVWDGRGEKLFF
CDR3nt: TGCGCCAGCAGCCAAGTCTGGGACGGGCGTGGTGAAAAACTGTTTTTT
d_gene: .
abundance: .
j_gene: TRBJ1-4
v_gene: TRBV4-1

CDR3aa: CASSLEFQLDYNEQFF
CDR3nt: TGTGCCAGCAGCTTAGAATTCCAGCTAGACTACAATGAGCAGTTCTTC
d_gene: .
abundance: .
j_gene: TRBJ2-1
v_gene: TRBV7-8

CDR3aa: CASSLFGTTNEKLFF
CDR3nt: TGTGCCAGCAGTTTATTCGGTACAACTAATGAAAAACTGTTTTTT
d_gene: .
abundance: .
j_gene: TRBJ1-4
v_gene: TRBV12-3/TRBV12-4

CDR3aa: CASSFGTDNQPQHF
CDR3nt: TGTGCCAGCAGTTTCGGGACAGATAATCAGCCCCAGCATTTT
d_gene: TRBD1
abundance: few
j_gene: TRBJ1-5
v_gene: TRBV12-3/TRBV12-4

CDR3aa: CASSPGQGVGEQFF
CDR3nt: TGTGCCAGCAGCCCGGGACAGGGGGTCGGTGAGCAGTTCTTC
d_gene: TRBD1
abundance: .
j_gene: TRBJ2-1
v_gene: TRBV6-5

CDR3aa: CASSPGLAGWRPYNEQFF
CDR3nt: TGTGCCAGCAGCCCGGGACTAGCGGGTTGGCGACCCTACAATGAGCAGTTCTTC
d_gene: TRBD2
abundance: .
j_gene: TRBJ2-1
v_gene: TRBV7-2

CDR3aa: CASSLGGRGVTDTQYF
CDR3nt: TGTGCCAGCAGCTTAGGCGGGAGAGGTGTCACAGATACGCAGTATTTT
d_gene: TRBD2
abundance: few
j_gene: TRBJ2-3
v_gene: TRBV7-8

CDR3aa: CASSRDIRGRTEAFF
CDR3nt: TGTGCCAGCAGCCGGGACATCCGCGGGCGGACTGAAGCTTTCTTT
d_gene: .
abundance: .
j_gene: TRBJ1-1
v_gene: TRBV28

CDR3aa: CSVLTYRVGNEQFF
CDR3nt: TGCAGTGTTTTGACCTACAGGGTAGGCAATGAGCAGTTCTTC
d_gene: .
abundance: .
j_gene: TRBJ2-1
v_gene: TRBV20-1

CDR3aa: CASSLRPRPFYNEQFF
CDR3nt: TGTGCCAGCAGTTTACGGCCTCGGCCGTTCTACAATGAGCAGTTCTTC
d_gene: .
abundance: few
j_gene: TRBJ2-1
v_gene: TRBV12-3/TRBV12-4

CDR3aa: CASSSGPGGLNEQFF
CDR3nt: TGTGCCAGCAGCTCAGGCCCAGGAGGGCTTAATGAGCAGTTCTTC
d_gene: .
abundance: .
j_gene: TRBJ2-1
v_gene: TRBV7-1

CDR3aa: CASSREGGQETQYF
CDR3nt: TGTGCCAGCAGTCGAGAGGGCGGCCAAGAGACCCAGTACTTC
d_gene: .
abundance: .
j_gene: TRBJ2-5
v_gene: TRBV12-3/TRBV12-4

CDR3aa: CASSPSPANYGYTF
CDR3nt: TGTGCCAGCAGCCCCTCCCCGGCTAACTATGGCTACACCTTC
d_gene: .
abundance: .
j_gene: TRBJ1-2
v_gene: TRBV12-3/TRBV12-4

CDR3aa: CASQTSGRATTQYF
CDR3nt: TGTGCCAGCCAGACTAGCGGGAGGGCCACTACGCAGTATTTT
d_gene: TRBD2
abundance: .
j_gene: TRBJ2-3
v_gene: TRBV6-2/TRBV6-3

CDR3aa: CASRDSGLFTDTQYF
CDR3nt: TGTGCCAGCAGGGATAGCGGATTATTCACAGATACGCAGTATTTT
d_gene: .
abundance: .
j_gene: TRBJ2-3
v_gene: TRBV12-3/TRBV12-4

CDR3aa: CASSLSTYGDNEQFF
CDR3nt: TGTGCCAGCAGCTTGTCGACGTACGGGGACAATGAGCAGTTCTTC
d_gene: .
abundance: .
j_gene: TRBJ2-1
v_gene: TRBV11-1

CDR3aa: CSVEGRQGGNYEQYF
CDR3nt: TGCAGCGTTGAAGGGAGGCAGGGCGGCAACTACGAGCAGTACTTC
d_gene: .
abundance: .
j_gene: TRBJ2-7
v_gene: TRBV29-1

CDR3aa: CASSLGWIGETQYF
CDR3nt: TGTGCCAGCAGCCTGGGGTGGATCGGGGAGACCCAGTACTTC
d_gene: .
abundance: .
j_gene: TRBJ2-5
v_gene: TRBV12-3/TRBV12-4

CDR3aa: CASEGTGGSYGYTF
CDR3nt: TGTGCCAGCGAGGGGACAGGTGGCTCCTATGGCTACACCTTC
d_gene: TRBD1
abundance: few
j_gene: TRBJ1-2
v_gene: TRBV19

CDR3aa: CASSGKGTRSSTDTQYF
CDR3nt: TGTGCCAGCAGTGGGAAGGGGACGCGGTCGAGCACAGATACGCAGTATTTT
d_gene: .
abundance: .
j_gene: TRBJ2-3
v_gene: TRBV2

CDR3aa: CASRGTGQTGELFF
CDR3nt: TGTGCCAGCAGGGGGACAGGACAGACCGGGGAGCTGTTTTTT
d_gene: TRBD1
abundance: .
j_gene: TRBJ2-2
v_gene: TRBV2